This passage covers 10 T cell receptor beta chains from one sample sequenced in a study of T-cell reconstitution after alpha-beta-depleted transplantation in children. Researchers prepared the TCRbeta library using unique molecular identifiers, the study reports. TCRdb reanalysed the PCR reads using MiXCR and keeps one entry per CDR3 protein. The data hold about 190,000 distinct CDR3 sequences, with around 10% observed a single time. The sequenced sample was PBMCs, obtained before TCRalphabeta/CD19-depleted stem cell transplant. Receptors originate from a boy younger than 10 with acute myeloid leukemia, due to receive a stem cell transplant.

This clonotype was detected ten times or more. The chain recombines TRBV12-3 or TRBV12-4 with TRBJ1-1, with 9 bases identical to TRBD1. The V and J ends lost 6 bases and 4 bases, in that order; junction bases with no gene match: 6. This CDR3 region has 14 residues. In DNA form, the CDR3 reads TGTGCCAGCAGACCCGCGACAGGGGGCACTGAAGCTTTCTTT. This codes for CASRPATGGTEAFF.

This clonotype was counted many times. The chain uses TRBV12-3 or TRBV12-4 and TRBJ2-1; possibly TRBD2 for D (6 bases). The V gene lost 3 bases and the J gene lost 6 bases, with 9 bases spanning the gap. This CDR3 is 13 amino acids long. In DNA, the CDR3 is TGTGCCAGCAGTTTCCCGGGAGTCAATGAGCAGTTCTTC. Translating it yields CASSFPGVNEQFF.

Many counts were recorded for this clonotype. This chain connects TRBV24-1 to TRBJ2-5; D may match TRBD1 or TRBD2 (5 bases each). V gave up 1 base and J gave up 7 bases, with 12 bases separating them. This CDR3 is 14 amino acids long. Germline lookup yields CDR1 KGHDR and CDR2 SFDVKD. The CDR3 nucleotides read TGTGCCACCAGTGATTTCGAGGGGTTAGGGACCCAGTACTTC. It yields the protein CATSDFEGLGTQYF.

This clonotype was found many times. The chain employs TRBV5-1 and TRBJ2-5, with 7 nucleotides matching TRBD2. The V and J ends lost 4 bases and 1 base, in that order; junction bases with no gene match: 10. This CDR3 region has 16 residues. Germline CDR1 is SGHRS and CDR2 is YFSETQ. The CDR3 region has the DNA TGCGCCAGCAGCGTGGGGAGGGCCGAAATCCAAGAGACCCAGTACTTC. Protein sequence: CASSVGRAEIQETQYF.

This clonotype has a count of ten or more. The gene calls are TRBV12-3 or TRBV12-4 and TRBJ2-1; no reliable D call. Trimming removed 4 bases from V and 2 bases from J, with 9 bases in between. This CDR3 is 14 amino acids long. Written as DNA, the CDR3 is TGTGCCAGCAGTTCTCGTGGGACCTACAATGAGCAGTTCTTC. This gives the protein CASSSRGTYNEQFF.

This clonotype has ten or more counts. This sequence joins TRBV6-1 and TRBJ2-5; 7 nucleotides line up with TRBD2. The ends lost 7 bases at V and 5 bases at J; junction bases unmatched: 13. The CDR3 has 15 residues. Germline V lookup: CDR1 MNHNS, CDR2 SASEGT. Here the CDR3 reads CASKDWTRGPETQYF. In nucleotides, the CDR3 is TGTGCCAGCAAGGATTGGACTAGGGGCCCTGAGACCCAGTACTTC.

There are many counts of this clonotype. This rearrangement joins TRBV5-1 to TRBJ2-7, with 9 bases lining up with TRBD1. Trimming at V came to 2 bases and at J to 1 base, leaving 4 bases not matched to a gene. In germline, CDR1 is SGHRS, CDR2 YFSETQ. CDR3 length: 15 amino acids. This CDR3 is CASSFGTGNSYEQYF. The CDR3 nucleotides read TGCGCCAGCAGCTTCGGGACAGGGAATTCCTACGAGCAGTACTTC.

This clonotype was counted many times. The chain joins TRBV18 to TRBJ2-1; 9 bases align to TRBD1. Per the germline V gene, CDR1 is KGHSH and CDR2 is LQKENI. J was trimmed by 6 bases and V by 0 bases; bases with no gene match: 6. This CDR3 is built from 16 residues. The CDR3 DNA reads TGTGCCAGCTCACCACCAGGTACAGGGGGCGTCAATGAGCAGTTCTTC. Its translation is CASSPPGTGGVNEQFF.

This clonotype was recorded at least ten times. The gene calls are TRBV7-9 and TRBJ2-5, with 11 bases matching TRBD1. This CDR3 has 15 residues. CDR1 and CDR2 from the germline V gene are SEHNR and FQNEAQ (reference sequence). Unmatched junction bases numbered 5, after V lost 3 bases and J lost 5 bases. CDR3 nucleotide sequence: TGTGCCAGCAGCTTGGACAGGGGGCGTCGGGAGACCCAGTACTTC. It is translated as CASSLDRGRRETQYF.

This clonotype was counted ten times or more. V usage is TRBV4-1 and J usage is TRBJ2-6, with no clear D. The CDR3 is 17 residues long. With 0 bases removed from V and 3 bases from J, the gap between germline ends came to 12 bases. Germline V lookup: CDR1 MGHRA, CDR2 YSYEKL. CDR3 sequence (DNA): TGCGCCAGCAGCCAAGATTCGTACGGGTTTGGGGCCAACGTCCTGACTTTC. This sequence encodes CASSQDSYGFGANVLTF.